Below, 23 T cell receptor beta chains from the same sample are listed, as sequenced in a study of metastatic and nonmetastatic thyroid tumors. Treatment of any kind had been given to no patient before thyroid surgery. TCRdb re-clonotyped the PCR reads through MiXCR. The table records some 30,000 clones, under 14% of them present only once. Sequences were obtained from blood. The receptor source for this set is a female donor with papillary thyroid cancer or a benign thyroid nodule (not recorded which). Some clones in this sample may be carry-over from other donors' samples.

At least ten counts were recorded for this clone. The genes are TRBV7-8 and TRBJ1-2, with D perhaps matching TRBD1 (5 bases). V dropped 8 bases and J dropped 7 bases, with 14 bases sitting between them. The CDR3 length is 12 residues. Germline CDR1 SGHVS, CDR2 FQNEAQ. Written as DNA, the CDR3 is TGTGCCAGCCGGCAGGGTGGTGGTGGCTACACCTTC. Translating it yields CASRQGGGGYTF.

This clone was counted many times. CDR3 amino acids: CASSQEGLAVNTGELFF. For the CDR3, the DNA is TGCGCCAGCAGCCAAGAGGGGTTAGCGGTGAACACCGGGGAGCTGTTTTTT. V and J are TRBV4-3 and TRBJ2-2; the D gene is possibly TRBD2 (6 bases). This CDR3 region has 17 residues. The germline V gene encodes CDR1 LGHNA and CDR2 YSLEER. The V gene lost 0 bases and the J gene lost 1 base, with 12 bases spanning the gap.

This clone was seen only a few times. The V call is TRBV27, the J call TRBJ1-6; 7 bases line up with TRBD1. V gave up 6 bases and J gave up 4 bases; unmatched junction bases: 6. The CDR3 length is 15 residues. Germline V lookup: CDR1 MNHEY, CDR2 SMNVEV (reference sequence). The CDR3 DNA sequence: TGTGCCAGCAGCTTCAGACAGGGATATAATTCACCCCTCCACTTT. Residues: CASSFRQGYNSPLHF.

Remarks on this clone: Germline and junction disagree at one end, which may indicate a read error. V gene TRBV10-1 combines with J gene TRBJ2-1; 8 bases are a match to TRBD1. The CDR3 loop spans 15 amino acids. Looked up from germline, CDR1 is WNHNN and CDR2 is SYGVQD (reference sequence). CDR3 region: CARSDQGARLDERFF. The DNA for the CDR3 is TGCGCCAGAAGTGATCAGGGGGCGCGTTTAGATGAGCGGTTCTTC.

This clone was observed at least ten times. The chain recombines TRBV2 with TRBJ2-7; tentatively, D is TRBD1 (6 bases). The CDR3 runs to 14 residues. Germline loops: CDR1 SNHLY, CDR2 FYNNEI. V was pared by 3 bases and J by 2 bases, with 11 bases between. The CDR3 sequence is CASSEAGQTYEQYF. The DNA of the CDR3 is TGTGCCAGCAGTGAGGCCGGACAGACCTACGAGCAGTACTTC.

This clone was observed at least ten times. This chain uses TRBV6-2 or TRBV6-3 with TRBJ1-5, with D possibly matching TRBD1 (5 bases). Per the germline V gene, CDR1 is MNHEY and CDR2 is SVGEGT. V was cut by 6 bases and J by 5 bases, with 20 bases left in between. The length of the CDR3 is 16 residues. As DNA, the CDR3 is TGTGCCAGCAGACCTGATAGGGGAGGAGCGTATCAGCCCCAGCATTTT. Translation: CASRPDRGGAYQPQHF.

The genes are TRBV11-1 and TRBJ2-3; TRBD2 matches at 13 bases. Trimming took 6 bases from V and 8 from J; bases not matched to a gene: 11. There are 16 residues in the CDR3. Germline V lookup: CDR1 SGHAT, CDR2 FQDESV (reference sequence). CDR3 loop: CASSPSGLAGSGTQYF. The CDR3 DNA is TGTGCCAGCAGTCCCTCGGGACTAGCGGGATCTGGTACGCAGTATTTT.

V usage is TRBV2 and J usage is TRBJ2-7, with 12 bases identical to TRBD1. V dropped 9 bases and J dropped 3; count of bases not matched to a gene: 9. The CDR3 runs 15 residues. Germline loops: CDR1 SNHLY, CDR2 FYNNEI. CDR3 in amino acids: CASRTGTGGGYEQYF. The CDR3 DNA is TGTGCCAGTAGGACTGGGACAGGGGGCGGCTACGAGCAGTACTTC.

In its sample, this clone was seen many times. The chain links TRBV7-8 to TRBJ2-1; 13 bases match TRBD2. This CDR3 comprises 17 residues. Germline CDR1 and CDR2: SGHVS and FQNEAQ. The V segment lost 3 bases and the J segment 5 bases; nucleotides outside the gene matches: 7. The CDR3 DNA follows: TGTGCCAGCAGCTTGACTAGCGGGAGGCTCGGGGACAATGAGCAGTTCTTC. It is translated as CASSLTSGRLGDNEQFF.

The V gene is TRBV28, the J gene TRBJ1-2, with D possibly being TRBD1 (6 bases). Germline V CDR1 and CDR2: MDHEN, SYDVKM. Trimming removed 8 bases from V and 4 bases from J, with 14 bases in between. The CDR3 has 13 residues. The CDR3 loop reads CASGVQGIYGYTF. For the CDR3, the DNA is TGTGCCAGCGGCGTACAGGGAATCTATGGCTACACCTTC.

In this sample, this clone turned up a few times. This chain links TRBV7-3 with TRBJ1-2, with 9 bases fitting TRBD1. This CDR3 is built from 16 residues. Germline V lookup: CDR1 SGHTA, CDR2 FQGTGA. The V segment lost 0 bases and the J segment 6 bases; nucleotides outside the gene matches: 8. The CDR3 spells CASSLTPGTGLDGYTF. For the CDR3, the DNA is TGTGCCAGCAGCTTAACCCCCGGGACAGGGCTTGATGGCTACACCTTC.

This clone was seen at least ten times. The V call is TRBV6-2 or TRBV6-3, the J call TRBJ1-2, with 12 positions matching TRBD1. The CDR3 sequence is 17 residues long. The V gene's germline CDR1 is MNHEY and CDR2 SVGEGT. V trimming: 6 bases; J trimming: 0 bases; junction bases outside the gene matches: 8. This CDR3 reads CASSPRDRGPPNYGYTF. The CDR3 bases are TGTGCCAGCAGCCCCCGGGACAGGGGGCCACCTAACTATGGCTACACCTTC.

This clone came up many times. The chain carries TRBV9 and TRBJ2-5, with 10 bases matching TRBD1. With 3 bases clipped from V and 2 bases from J, the junction kept 4 bases outside the gene matches. The CDR3 totals 15 residues. Per germline, CDR1 SGDLS and CDR2 YYNGEE. CDR3: CASSGGTGVQETQYF. CDR3 nucleotides: TGTGCCAGCAGCGGCGGGACAGGGGTACAAGAGACCCAGTACTTC.

This clone was detected ten times or more. The chain has TRBV20-1 and TRBJ1-5; maybe TRBD1 (6 bases). The CDR3 is 14 amino acids. The germline CDR1 and CDR2 sequences are DFQATT and SNEGSKA (reference sequence). With 2 bases removed from V and 6 bases from J, the gap between germline ends came to 14 bases. CDR3 nucleotides: TGCAGTGCTAGACACCTCGGGGGGCCTCAGCCCCAGCATTTT. Translating gives CSARHLGGPQPQHF.

There are many counts of this clone. V is TRBV12-3 or TRBV12-4 and J is TRBJ2-1; D remains ambiguous. The ends were cut back, 7 bases at V and 3 bases at J, with 13 bases in the middle. The CDR3 has 14 residues. The CDR3 protein is CASTAHSNYNEQFF. CDR3 in DNA: TGTGCCAGCACTGCACACTCGAACTACAATGAGCAGTTCTTC.

This clone is labeled medium-sized. The gene calls are TRBV6-2 or TRBV6-3 and TRBJ1-6; possibly TRBD1 for D (5 bases). This CDR3 spans 14 amino acids. CDR1 is MNHEY, CDR2 SVGEGT, per germline. The V gene lost 2 bases and the J gene lost 7 bases, with 9 bases spanning the gap. This chain's CDR3 is CASSYDGTNSPLHF. The CDR3 coding sequence is TGTGCCAGCAGTTACGACGGGACCAATTCACCCCTCCACTTT.

This clone is classed as medium-sized. V and J are TRBV6-1 and TRBJ1-6, with D perhaps TRBD1 (5 bases). The CDR3 consists of 15 residues. The ends were cut back, 6 bases at V and 10 bases at J, with 19 bases in the middle. Germline V gives CDR1 MNHNS, CDR2 SASEGT. The CDR3 here is CASRAGTLGLSPLHF. The CDR3 DNA is TGTGCCAGCAGAGCCGGGACTCTTGGGTTGTCACCCCTCCACTTT.

This chain connects TRBV11-1 to TRBJ2-3; D is undetermined. The CDR3 extends over 16 amino acids. Trimming took off 1 base at V and 4 bases at J, with 15 bases between the two ends. Germline CDR1 reads SGHAT; CDR2 reads FQDESV (reference sequence). CDR3 sequence reads: CASSLGQQRVSDTQYF. DNA for the CDR3: TGTGCCAGCAGCTTAGGGCAGCAGCGTGTGTCAGATACGCAGTATTTT.

This clone was observed at least ten times. The J gene is TRBJ2-1, the V gene TRBV20-1; a possible D gene is TRBD1 (6 bases). Germline V lookup: CDR1 DFQATT, CDR2 SNEGSKA (reference sequence). The length of the CDR3 is 13 residues. Trimming left V 6 bases short and J 7 bases short, with 16 bases between. The CDR3 spells CSAPNQGRNEQFF. DNA of the CDR3: TGCAGTGCCCCTAATCAGGGGAGAAATGAGCAGTTCTTC.

Many counts were recorded for this clone. The chain links TRBV7-2 to TRBJ2-7; 9 positions agree with TRBD1. V lost 3 bases and J lost 2; bases outside the gene matches: 2. The V gene's germline CDR1 is SGHTA and CDR2 FQGNSA. CDR3 size: 14 residues. The CDR3 protein is CASSFYRGPYEQYF. The DNA for the CDR3 is TGTGCCAGCAGCTTCTACAGGGGGCCCTACGAGCAGTACTTC.

This clone was detected ten times or more. This chain links TRBV6-5 with TRBJ2-5; TRBD1 aligns across 9 bases. Germline CDR1 MNHEY, CDR2 SVGAGI. The CDR3 contains 15 residues. V shed 2 bases and J 5 bases; nucleotides not matched to a gene: 6. The CDR3, as DNA: TGTGCCAGCAGTTACGGGACAGGGTCTTTTGAGACCCAGTACTTC. Its translation: CASSYGTGSFETQYF.

This clone was counted many times. This chain links TRBV19 with TRBJ1-1; D ambiguous. Trimming cost V 5 bases and J 0 bases, with 13 bases left between them. Germline CDR1 is LNHDA and CDR2 is SQIVND (reference sequence). This CDR3 is 15 amino acids long. The CDR3 bases are TGTGCCAGTAGTCCTATCAGCTACATGAACACTGAAGCTTTCTTT. This translates into CASSPISYMNTEAFF.

This clone came up many times. V gene TRBV27 combines with J gene TRBJ2-1, with unresolved D. The CDR3 totals 13 residues. The V gene lost 5 bases and the J gene lost 5 bases, with 10 bases spanning the gap. The V gene's germline CDR1 is MNHEY and CDR2 SMNVEV (reference sequence). CDR3 DNA: TGTGCCAGCAGTCGGCAGTGGGACAATGAGCAGTTCTTC. This encodes CASSRQWDNEQFF.